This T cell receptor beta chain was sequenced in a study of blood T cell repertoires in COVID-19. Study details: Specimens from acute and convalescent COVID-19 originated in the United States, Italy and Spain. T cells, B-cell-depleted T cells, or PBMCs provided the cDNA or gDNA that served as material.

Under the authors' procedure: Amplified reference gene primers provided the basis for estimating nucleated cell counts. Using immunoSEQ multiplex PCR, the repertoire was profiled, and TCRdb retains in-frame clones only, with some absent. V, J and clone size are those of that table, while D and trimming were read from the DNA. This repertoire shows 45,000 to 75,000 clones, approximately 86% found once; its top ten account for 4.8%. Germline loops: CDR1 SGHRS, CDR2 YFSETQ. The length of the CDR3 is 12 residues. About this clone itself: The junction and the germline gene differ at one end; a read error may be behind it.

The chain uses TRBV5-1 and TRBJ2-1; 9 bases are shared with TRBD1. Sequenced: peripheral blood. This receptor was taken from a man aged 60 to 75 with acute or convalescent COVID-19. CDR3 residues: CASSLESGQGLF. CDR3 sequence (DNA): TGCGCCAGCAGCTTGGAGTCCGGACAGGGGCTCTTC.